This T cell receptor beta chain was retrieved from a study of OX40 agonist ivuxolimab in advanced cancers. Points from the study as a whole: Also present in some nonresponders was a low level of normalized T-cell clonal expansion. The study did not work out the antigen specificity of the expanded peripheral T cells.

Samples of blood were obtained at baseline, on cycle 4 day 1, and on cycle 7 day 1. CDR3 length equals 16 residues. Germline V gene lookup returns CDR1 SGHTA and CDR2 FQGNSA. The V and J ends lost 0 bases and 0 bases respectively, with 9 bases between them. The table came from immunoSEQ multiplex PCR; TCRdb's copy has only in-frame clones and leaves some out. Of about 96,000 clones listed, about nine tenths are singletons. Comment on this clone: No antigen is known for it.

V gene TRBV7-2 combines with J gene TRBJ1-3; D gene uncertain. This material consisted of CD4+ or CD8+ T cells sorted from blood, taken in a trial of the OX40 agonist ivuxolimab. The source is an adult with an advanced solid tumor such as melanoma, head and neck, liver or kidney cancer. The CDR3 loop reads CASSLARESSGNTIYF. CDR3 coding DNA: TGTGCCAGCAGCTTAGCTCGGGAGTCCTCTGGAAACACCATATATTTT.